These 15 T cell receptor beta chains were sequenced from one sample in a study of OX40 agonist ivuxolimab in advanced cancers. Profiling relied on immunoSEQ multiplex PCR, and the TCRdb table lists in-frame clones only, not all of them. The sample yields around 60,000 clones, roughly 80% seen once. The material was CD4+ or CD8+ T cells sorted from blood, obtained in a trial of the OX40 agonist ivuxolimab. The receptor source for this set is an adult with an advanced solid tumor such as melanoma, head and neck, liver or kidney cancer.

The V gene is TRBV19, the J gene TRBJ1-2; 7 nucleotides line up with TRBD1. Germline-derived CDR1 and CDR2 are LNHDA and SQIVND (reference sequence). Trimming cost V 4 bases and J 6 bases; bases outside gene matches: 8. The CDR3 has 14 amino acids. CDR3 nucleotides: TGTGCCAGTAGTACCCGGGACAGAGGGGATGGCTACACCTTC. This gives the protein CASSTRDRGDGYTF.

This chain connects TRBV5-6 to TRBJ2-1; 10 bases fit TRBD2. The CDR3 is made up of 15 amino acids. V shed 2 bases, J shed 5 bases, and the junction held 4 bases outside the gene matches. Germline CDR1 SGHDT, CDR2 YYEEEE. CDR3 protein: CASSLSLAGDNEQFF. Written as DNA, the CDR3 is TGTGCCAGCAGCTTAAGTCTAGCGGGAGACAATGAGCAGTTCTTC.

The chain combines TRBV18 with TRBJ1-1, with D unresolved. V gave up 0 bases and J gave up 5 bases, with 4 bases separating them. The CDR3 loop spans 12 amino acids. Germline V gives CDR1 KGHSH, CDR2 LQKENI. The CDR3 spells CASSPPRTEAFF. DNA of the CDR3: TGTGCCAGCTCACCACCGAGGACTGAAGCTTTCTTT.

V and J are TRBV13 and TRBJ1-1, with 8 positions matching TRBD1. The CDR3 consists of 17 residues. J was trimmed by 0 bases and V by 5 bases; bases with no gene match: 11. Germline lookup yields CDR1 PRHDT and CDR2 FYEKMQ (reference sequence). The CDR3 nucleotides read TGTGCCAGCAGCCCCCGAGGGTCGACAGGGGTGAACACTGAAGCTTTCTTT. Translating it yields CASSPRGSTGVNTEAFF.

V and J are TRBV7-9 and TRBJ2-1; TRBD2 matches at 10 bases. J was trimmed by 3 bases and V by 0 bases; bases with no gene match: 2. Germline CDR1 reads SEHNR; CDR2 reads FQNEAQ (reference sequence). The CDR3 spans 16 residues. CDR3 sequence (DNA): TGTGCCAGCAGCTTAGCGCTAGCGGGAGTCTACAATGAGCAGTTCTTC. Protein sequence: CASSLALAGVYNEQFF. The full variable domain, its missing parts supplied by reference TRBV7-9 and TRBJ2-1, is DTGVSQNPRHKITKRGQNVTFRCDPISEHNRLYWYRQTLGQGPEFLTYFQNEAQLEKSRLLSDRFSAERPKGSFSTLEIQRTEQGDSAMYLCASSLALAGVYNEQFFGPGTRLTVL.

This CDR3 is CASSLAGRNYEQYF. The CDR3 DNA sequence: TGTGCCAGCAGCTTGGCGGGACGAAACTACGAGCAGTACTTC. J is TRBJ2-7 and V is TRBV7-9; a weak D match, TRBD2 (6 bases). The germline V and J ends were trimmed by 3 bases and 3 bases, with 12 bases remaining between them. The CDR3 is 14 amino acids. Looked up from germline, CDR1 is SEHNR and CDR2 is FQNEAQ (reference sequence).

The CDR3 here is CSARGFNEQFF. CDR3 nucleotide sequence: TGCAGTGCTAGAGGTTTCAATGAGCAGTTCTTC. The chain combines TRBV20-1 with TRBJ2-1; D not resolved. V was trimmed by 1 base and J by 6 bases, leaving 4 bases between them. From germline, CDR1 is DFQATT and CDR2 SNEGSKA (reference sequence). This CDR3 contains 11 residues.

Here the CDR3 DNA reads TGCGCCAGCAGCCATCTCGGGACCCACCGGGGGTTCTTC. Translated, it gives CASSHLGTHRGFF. The genes are TRBV4-1 and TRBJ2-1, with D possibly called TRBD1 or TRBD2 (5 bases each). Germline V gene sequence: CDR1 MGHRA, CDR2 YSYEKL. The length of the CDR3 is 13 residues. Deletions cut 3 bases from V and 15 bases from J, with 18 bases between.

The CDR3 sequence is CAINNSGRGGEQFF. The CDR3, as DNA: TGTGCCATCAATAATAGCGGGAGGGGCGGTGAGCAGTTCTTC. V is TRBV10-3 and J is TRBJ2-1, with 11 bases that match TRBD2. V was pared by 7 bases and J by 9 bases, with 8 bases of the junction left unmatched. Germline V gene data show CDR1 as ENHRY and CDR2 as SYGVKD. The CDR3 runs to 14 residues.

V is TRBV11-1 and J is TRBJ1-1; D is ambiguous. Germline CDR1 and CDR2: SGHAT and FQDESV (reference sequence). The CDR3 is made up of 14 amino acids. The germline V and J ends were trimmed by 0 bases and 4 bases, with 9 bases remaining between them. CDR3 region: CASSLAGIITEAFF. In DNA form, the CDR3 reads TGTGCCAGCAGCTTAGCCGGGATTATCACTGAAGCTTTCTTT. Full variable domain (remainder filled in from reference TRBV11-1 and TRBJ1-1): EAEVAQSPRYKITEKSQAVAFWCDPISGHATLYWYRQILGQGPELLVQFQDESVVDDSQLPKDRFSAERLKGVDSTLKIQPAELGDSAMYLCASSLAGIITEAFFGQGTRLTVV.

The gene calls are TRBV7-8 and TRBJ2-3; a possible D gene is TRBD1 (7 bases). Trimming removed 4 bases from V and 3 bases from J, with 11 bases in between. The CDR3 extends over 14 amino acids. Germline CDR1 and CDR2: SGHVS and FQNEAQ. The CDR3 DNA sequence: TGTGCCAGCAGCTCGCAGGGGGGTACAGATACGCAGTATTTT. Protein sequence: CASSSQGGTDTQYF.

V is TRBV7-2 and J is TRBJ2-2; maybe TRBD1 (6 bases). The germline CDR1 and CDR2 sequences are SGHTA and FQGNSA. The ends were cut back, 6 bases at V and 6 bases at J, with 11 bases in the middle. CDR3 length: 13 residues. The CDR3 region is CASRPGAAGELFF. CDR3 DNA sequence: TGTGCCAGCAGACCAGGGGCGGCCGGGGAGCTGTTTTTT.

This clone showed up just a few times. The V call is TRBV5-5, the J call TRBJ2-1; 12 bases align to TRBD2. CDR3 length equals 16 residues. In germline, CDR1 is SGHKS, CDR2 YYEKEE (reference sequence). V dropped 0 bases and J dropped 9; count of bases not matched to a gene: 7. The CDR3 sequence: CASSLGSSGRAPEQFF. CDR3 DNA sequence: TGTGCCAGCAGCTTGGGCTCTAGCGGGAGGGCCCCTGAGCAGTTCTTC. The complete variable domain, with remaining parts taken from reference TRBV5-5 and TRBJ2-1, reads DAGVTQSPTHLIKTRGQQVTLRCSPISGHKSVSWYQQVLGQGPQFIFQYYEKEERGRGNFPDRFSARQFPNYSSELNVNALLLGDSALYLCASSLGSSGRAPEQFFGPGTRLTVL.

This clone has a single count. The chain combines TRBV2 with TRBJ1-1, with D possibly being TRBD1 (6 bases). Trimming removed 6 bases from V and 5 bases from J, with 13 bases in between. CDR1 and CDR2 from the germline V gene are SNHLY and FYNNEI. The CDR3 has 13 amino acids. The CDR3 DNA is TGTGCCAGCAGACCTACAGGGTTAACTGAAGCTTTCTTT. It yields the protein CASRPTGLTEAFF.

The rearrangement uses TRBV5-1 and TRBJ2-1; no firm D call. Deletions cut 4 bases from V and 2 bases from J, with 10 bases between. The germline CDR1 and CDR2 sequences are SGHRS and YFSETQ. This CDR3 region has 14 residues. The CDR3 is CASSASQTYNEQFF. The DNA for the CDR3 is TGCGCCAGCAGCGCCTCCCAGACCTACAATGAGCAGTTCTTC.